Below are 24 T cell receptor beta chains sequenced from a single sample in a study of blood T cell repertoires in COVID-19. Profiling relied on immunoSEQ multiplex PCR, and the TCRdb table lists in-frame clones only, not all of them. The data show over 200,000 clones, about 91% seen once. Sequencing used peripheral blood. The receptor set was obtained from a man aged 30 to 39 with acute or convalescent COVID-19.

The genes are TRBV19 and TRBJ1-1; D perhaps matches TRBD1 (6 bases). Trimming stripped 6 bases from V and 4 bases from J, with 9 bases between. The CDR3 runs 12 residues. The germline V gene has CDR1 LNHDA and CDR2 SQIVND (reference sequence). In DNA form, the CDR3 reads TGTGCCAGTAGCCAGGGGCCCACTGAAGCTTTCTTT. Translation: CASSQGPTEAFF. The full variable domain, completed using reference TRBV19 and TRBJ1-1, is DGGITQSPKYLFRKEGQNVTLSCEQNLNHDAMYWYRQDPGQGLRLIYYSQIVNDFQKGDIAEGYSVSREKKESFPLTVTSAQKNPTAFYLCASSQGPTEAFFGQGTRLTVV.

This chain joins TRBV5-1 and TRBJ1-1; no clear D gene. V was shortened by 7 bases and J by 0 bases, with 10 bases between the two germline ends. The CDR3 runs 13 residues. From germline, CDR1 is SGHRS and CDR2 YFSETQ. The CDR3 nucleotides read TGCGCCAGCCGTGCCACTTTGAACACTGAAGCTTTCTTT. Translating gives CASRATLNTEAFF.

The gene calls are TRBV28 and TRBJ2-7, with unresolved D. V was trimmed by 6 bases and J by 0 bases, leaving 12 bases between them. The germline V gene encodes CDR1 MDHEN and CDR2 SYDVKM. The CDR3 runs to 14 residues. The DNA of the CDR3 is TGTGCCAGCAGGATGGCCCCCGTCTCCTACGAGCAGTACTTC. Translated: CASRMAPVSYEQYF. The complete variable domain, with remaining parts taken from reference TRBV28 and TRBJ2-7, reads DVKVTQSSRYLVKRTGEKVFLECVQDMDHENMFWYRQDPGLGLRLIYFSYDVKMKEKGDIPEGYSVSREKKERFSLILESASTNQTSMYLCASRMAPVSYEQYFGPGTRLTVT.

This chain uses TRBV11-2 with TRBJ2-2; 10 bases agree with TRBD2. V lost 4 bases, J lost 4 bases, and 6 bases stayed unmatched. This CDR3 has 16 residues. CDR1 is SGHAT, CDR2 FQNNGV, per germline. The CDR3 reads CASSSPSGGGTGELFF. The DNA for the CDR3 is TGTGCCAGCAGCTCCCCTAGCGGGGGTGGCACCGGGGAGCTGTTTTTT.

The chain employs TRBV9 and TRBJ2-2; D gene uncertain. CDR3 size: 13 residues. V lost 4 bases and J lost 4, with 8 bases in between. CDR1 is SGDLS and CDR2 is YYNGEE in the germline V gene. This CDR3 is CASSPSSTGELFF. Written as DNA, the CDR3 is TGTGCCAGCAGCCCCTCTTCCACCGGGGAGCTGTTTTTT.

This clone was detected a few times. The chain joins TRBV28 to TRBJ2-3, with 7 bases lining up with TRBD1. CDR3 length: 14 amino acids. Germline V gives CDR1 MDHEN, CDR2 SYDVKM. Trimming took 4 bases from V and 12 from J; bases not matched to a gene: 13. The CDR3 bases are TGTGCCAGCAGTTCCCTGGGACAGCCCGGACGACAGTATTTT. This gives the protein CASSSLGQPGRQYF.

The genes are TRBV11-2 and TRBJ2-1; the D gene is possibly TRBD2 (5 bases). Germline loops: CDR1 SGHAT, CDR2 FQNNGV. This CDR3 contains 16 residues. V lost 0 bases and J lost 0, with 9 bases in between. The CDR3: CASSLELATSYNEQFF. The CDR3 region has the DNA TGTGCCAGCAGCTTAGAGCTAGCCACCTCCTACAATGAGCAGTTCTTC.

V and J are TRBV9 and TRBJ2-5, with 11 nucleotides matching TRBD2. The CDR3 sequence is 15 residues long. Germline V lookup: CDR1 SGDLS, CDR2 YYNGEE. Trimming took 3 bases from V and 2 from J; bases not matched to a gene: 3. CDR3 protein: CASSDGTSGQETQYF. CDR3 coding DNA: TGTGCCAGCAGCGACGGGACTAGCGGACAAGAGACCCAGTACTTC.

The chain carries TRBV20-1 and TRBJ1-5; TRBD1 is a possible D gene (6 bases). This CDR3 has 14 residues. Germline values: CDR1 DFQATT, CDR2 SNEGSKA (reference sequence). V lost 3 bases and J 5 bases, leaving 14 bases between the germline ends. DNA of the CDR3: TGCAGTGCTAGTTCCATGGGGGCTTATCAGCCCCAGCATTTT. This codes for CSASSMGAYQPQHF.

The genes are TRBV7-2 and TRBJ1-2, with a weak D call TRBD1 (5 bases). The CDR3 covers 12 residues. V was shortened by 1 base and J by 13 bases, with 13 bases between the two germline ends. From germline, CDR1 is SGHTA and CDR2 FQGNSA. The DNA for the CDR3 is TGTGCCAGCAGCTTAGATACAGGCGAAGGCACCTTC. Amino acids: CASSLDTGEGTF.

The chain links TRBV5-8 to TRBJ1-4; D is unclear. Germline values: CDR1 SGHTS, CDR2 YDEGEE. V lost 0 bases, J lost 6 bases, and 9 bases lay in between. The CDR3 is 14 residues long. CDR3: CASSLASTDEKLFF. Here the CDR3 DNA reads TGTGCCAGCAGCTTGGCCAGTACAGATGAAAAACTGTTTTTT.

V usage is TRBV2 and J usage is TRBJ2-1, with a weak D call TRBD2 (5 bases). The length of the CDR3 is 13 residues. V was cut by 8 bases and J by 6 bases, with 14 bases left in between. Germline V lookup: CDR1 SNHLY, CDR2 FYNNEI. Here the CDR3 DNA reads TGTGCCAGCGGGGTAGTTGGAGGCAATGAGCAGTTCTTC. Translated, it gives CASGVVGGNEQFF.

The chain joins TRBV9 to TRBJ1-2; D is ambiguous. Germline values: CDR1 SGDLS, CDR2 YYNGEE. This CDR3 contains 13 residues. The V gene lost 0 bases and the J gene lost 4 bases, with 7 bases spanning the gap. The CDR3 is CASSVGLTYGYTF. Written as DNA, the CDR3 is TGTGCCAGCAGCGTAGGCCTAACCTATGGCTACACCTTC.

DNA of the CDR3: TGTGCCACCCCCAGACAGGGTGGGGAGCCCCAGCATTTT. Protein product: CATPRQGGEPQHF. This chain links TRBV7-4 with TRBJ1-5; 7 positions match TRBD1. The CDR3 is made up of 13 amino acids. The germline V gene has CDR1 SGHVT and CDR2 SQSDAQ. The junction had 11 bases not matched to a gene; V was cut back by 10 bases and J by 8 bases.

J is TRBJ2-2 and V is TRBV6-1; D is uncertain. Between the trimmed V and J ends, which lost 3 bases and 6 bases, there was a span of 11 bases. Per the germline V gene, CDR1 is MNHNS and CDR2 is SASEGT. The CDR3 length is 14 residues. This CDR3 is CASSEVEASGELFF. CDR3 DNA: TGTGCCAGCAGTGAGGTCGAGGCCTCCGGGGAGCTGTTTTTT.

The V gene is TRBV5-1, the J gene TRBJ1-5, with D perhaps matching TRBD1 (5 bases). In germline, CDR1 is SGHRS, CDR2 YFSETQ. Trimming cost V 4 bases and J 4 bases, with 12 bases left between them. The CDR3 is 14 residues long. The CDR3 loop reads CASSPGAGNQPQHF. The CDR3 DNA sequence: TGCGCCAGCAGCCCCGGGGCGGGAAATCAGCCCCAGCATTTT.

The chain carries TRBV4-1 and TRBJ2-2; possible D gene TRBD2, 5 bases. The CDR3 contains 17 residues. V was clipped by 4 bases and J by 2 bases, with 17 bases between them. Germline CDR1 MGHRA, CDR2 YSYEKL. The CDR3 is CASSPWLALYNTGELFF. CDR3 in DNA: TGCGCCAGCAGCCCCTGGCTAGCCCTATATAACACCGGGGAGCTGTTTTTT.

The CDR3 region is CSAQGAFVGVEQFF. Written as DNA, the CDR3 is TGCAGCGCCCAGGGGGCTTTTGTGGGAGTTGAGCAGTTCTTC. The chain joins TRBV29-1 to TRBJ2-1; 8 bases align to TRBD1. Germline V gives CDR1 SQVTM, CDR2 ANQGSEA. V lost 7 bases, J lost 9 bases, and 14 bases stayed unmatched. This CDR3 region has 14 residues.

This rearrangement joins TRBV7-2 to TRBJ2-7, with 12 bases lining up with TRBD2. This CDR3 comprises 15 residues. Trimming at V came to 6 bases and at J to 0 bases, leaving 3 bases not matched to a gene. CDR1 SGHTA and CDR2 FQGNSA come from the germline V gene. CDR3 amino acids: CASSSSGGASYEQYF. In DNA, the CDR3 is TGTGCCAGCAGTTCTAGCGGGGGGGCCTCCTACGAGCAGTACTTC.

V gene TRBV5-8 combines with J gene TRBJ1-2, with D maybe TRBD1 (5 bases). This CDR3 has 11 amino acids. Trimming removed 0 bases at V and 14 bases at J, with 11 bases between. CDR1 and CDR2 (germline): SGHTS, YDEGEE. CDR3 bases: TGTGCCAGCAGCTTGGCCGGTCAGGGAACCTTC. It translates to CASSLAGQGTF.

This rearrangement joins TRBV9 to TRBJ2-7, with D tentatively TRBD1 (5 bases). V was clipped by 9 bases and J by 3 bases, with 22 bases between them. The CDR3 is 15 residues long. CDR1 is SGDLS and CDR2 is YYNGEE in the germline V gene. The CDR3 DNA reads TGTGCCACGCCCCTAGACAGACTCCTTCGCTACGAGCAGTACTTC. Encoded protein: CATPLDRLLRYEQYF.

The V call is TRBV5-1, the J call TRBJ1-2; 9 bases map to TRBD1. Germline V gene lookup returns CDR1 SGHRS and CDR2 YFSETQ. The CDR3 covers 13 residues. V shed 2 bases and J 8 bases; nucleotides not matched to a gene: 4. The CDR3 spells CASSLEQGAGYTF. CDR3 nucleotide sequence: TGCGCCAGCAGCTTAGAACAGGGGGCCGGCTACACCTTC.

The V gene is TRBV7-9, the J gene TRBJ2-1; D ambiguous. The CDR3 length is 15 residues. Germline CDR1 reads SEHNR; CDR2 reads FQNEAQ (reference sequence). V was clipped by 5 bases and J by 0 bases, with 11 bases between them. The CDR3 sequence is CASSPAMSSYNEQFF. CDR3 nucleotide sequence: TGTGCCAGCAGCCCAGCGATGAGCTCCTACAATGAGCAGTTCTTC.

The J gene is TRBJ2-5, the V gene TRBV3-1 (or the pseudogene TRBV3-2); possible D gene TRBD1, 5 bases. The CDR3 loop spans 14 amino acids. The V and J ends lost 3 bases and 4 bases respectively, with 12 bases between them. Germline V gene data show CDR1 as LGHDT and CDR2 as YNNKEL (reference sequence). Here the CDR3 reads CASSHRAGLETQYF. The CDR3 region has the DNA TGTGCCAGCAGCCACAGGGCCGGTCTAGAGACCCAGTACTTC.